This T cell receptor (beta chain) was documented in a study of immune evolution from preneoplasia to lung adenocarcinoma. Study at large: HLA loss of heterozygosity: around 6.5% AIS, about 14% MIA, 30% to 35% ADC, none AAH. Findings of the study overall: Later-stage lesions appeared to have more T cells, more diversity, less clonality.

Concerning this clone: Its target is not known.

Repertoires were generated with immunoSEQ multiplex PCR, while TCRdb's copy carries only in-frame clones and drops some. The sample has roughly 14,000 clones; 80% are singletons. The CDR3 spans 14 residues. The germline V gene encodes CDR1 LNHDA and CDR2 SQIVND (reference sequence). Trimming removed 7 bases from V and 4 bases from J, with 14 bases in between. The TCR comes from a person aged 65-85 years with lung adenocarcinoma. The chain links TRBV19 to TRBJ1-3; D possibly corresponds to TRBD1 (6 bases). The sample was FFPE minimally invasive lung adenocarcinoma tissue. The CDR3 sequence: CASNSRTEGNTIYF. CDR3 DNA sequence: TGTGCCAGTAATTCCCGGACAGAAGGAAACACCATATATTTT.